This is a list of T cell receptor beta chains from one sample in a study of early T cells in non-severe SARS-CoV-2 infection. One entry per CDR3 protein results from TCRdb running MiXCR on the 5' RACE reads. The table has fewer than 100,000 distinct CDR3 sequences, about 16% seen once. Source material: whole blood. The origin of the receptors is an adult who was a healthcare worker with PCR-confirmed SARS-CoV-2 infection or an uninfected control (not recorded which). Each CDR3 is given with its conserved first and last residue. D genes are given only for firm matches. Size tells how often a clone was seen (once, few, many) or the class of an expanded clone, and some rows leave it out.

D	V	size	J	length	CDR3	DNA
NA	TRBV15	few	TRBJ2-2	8	CATRQLFF	TGTGCCACCCGGCAACTGTTTTTT
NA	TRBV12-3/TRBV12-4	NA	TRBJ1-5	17	CASSPWRGVDSNQPEHF	TGTGCCAGCAGTCCTTGGAGGGGCGTGGATAGCAATCAGCCCGAGCATTTT
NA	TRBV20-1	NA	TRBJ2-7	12	CSITGPNYEQYF	TGCAGTATAACAGGTCCGAATTACGAGCAGTACTTC
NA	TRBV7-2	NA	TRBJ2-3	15	CASRPGVRGTDTQYF	TGTGCCAGCAGGCCAGGGGTGCGCGGCACAGATACGCAGTATTTT
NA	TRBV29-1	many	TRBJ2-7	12	CSAREFSYEQYF	TGCAGCGCGCGGGAATTTTCCTACGAGCAGTACTTC
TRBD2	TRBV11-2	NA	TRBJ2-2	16	CASSPRGGLGTGELFF	TGTGCCAGCAGCCCGCGGGGGGGCCTTGGCACCGGGGAGCTGTTTTTT
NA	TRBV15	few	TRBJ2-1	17	CATSRDRLRDPYNEQFF	TGTGCCACCAGCAGAGATAGGTTGAGGGACCCCTACAATGAGCAGTTCTTC
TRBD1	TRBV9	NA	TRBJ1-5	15	CASSVAGGESQPQHF	TGTGCCAGCAGCGTAGCAGGGGGCGAAAGTCAGCCCCAGCATTTT
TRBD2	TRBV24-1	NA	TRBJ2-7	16	CATPGLVDLLSDEQYF	TGTGCCACCCCGGGACTAGTAGATTTGTTGTCCGACGAGCAGTACTTC
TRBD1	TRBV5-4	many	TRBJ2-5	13	CASSWDRGKTQYF	TGTGCCAGCAGCTGGGACAGGGGTAAGACCCAGTACTTC
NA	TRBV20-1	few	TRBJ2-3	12	CSAKTSTDTQYF	TGCAGTGCTAAAACTAGCACAGATACGCAGTATTTT
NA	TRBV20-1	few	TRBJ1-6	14	CSASQTGGDSPLHF	TGCAGTGCTAGCCAGACTGGCGGTGATTCACCCCTCCACTTT
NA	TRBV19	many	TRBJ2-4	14	CASSSSSGINIQYF	TGTGCCAGTAGTTCTTCTTCCGGGATAAACATTCAGTACTTC
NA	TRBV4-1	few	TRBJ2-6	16	CASSRSDGLRANVLTF	TGCGCCAGCAGCCGATCGGACGGTCTCAGGGCCAACGTCCTGACTTTC
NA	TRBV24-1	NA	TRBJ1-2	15	CATSDLRSSNYGYTF	TGTGCCACCAGTGATTTGCGGTCCTCTAACTATGGCTACACCTTC
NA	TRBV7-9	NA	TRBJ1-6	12	CASSLVGGTLHF	TGTGCCAGCAGCTTAGTGGGGGGGACCCTCCACTTT
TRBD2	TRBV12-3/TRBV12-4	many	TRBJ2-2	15	CASTSSGSHTGELFF	TGTGCCAGCACCTCTAGCGGGAGCCACACCGGGGAGCTGTTTTTT
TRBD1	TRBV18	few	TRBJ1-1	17	CASSPRGTGVPTTEAFF	TGTGCCAGCTCCCCCAGGGGGACAGGGGTACCCACCACTGAAGCTTTCTTT
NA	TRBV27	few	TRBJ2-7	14	CASSLGRTAYEQYF	TGTGCCAGCAGTTTAGGGAGGACAGCCTACGAGCAGTACTTC
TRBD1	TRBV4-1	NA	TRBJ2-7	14	CASSLRPGGQGQYF	TGCGCCAGCAGCCTCCGACCCGGGGGACAGGGGCAGTACTTC
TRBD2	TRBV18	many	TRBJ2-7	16	CASSPSLAGFSYEQYF	TGTGCCAGCTCACCATCCCTAGCGGGGTTCTCCTACGAGCAGTACTTC
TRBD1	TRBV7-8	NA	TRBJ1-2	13	CASSLTGAYGCTF	TGTGCCAGCAGCTTGACAGGGGCCTATGGCTGCACCTTC
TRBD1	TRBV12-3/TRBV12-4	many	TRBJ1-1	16	CASSPGTGGAVTEAFF	TGTGCCAGCAGCCCCGGGACAGGGGGCGCGGTCACTGAAGCTTTCTTT
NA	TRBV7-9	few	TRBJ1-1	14	CASSPLIRPGTAFF	TGTGCCAGCAGTCCCTTAATTCGCCCTGGGACAGCTTTCTTT
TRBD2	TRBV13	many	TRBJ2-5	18	CASSLTTSGGYPRETQYF	TGTGCCAGCAGCTTGACAACTAGCGGGGGTTACCCGAGGGAGACCCAGTACTTC
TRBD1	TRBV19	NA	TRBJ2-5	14	CASREGGQGRTQYF	TGTGCCAGTAGGGAAGGTGGACAGGGAAGGACCCAGTACTTC
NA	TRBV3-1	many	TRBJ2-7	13	CASSPVGSYEQYF	TGTGCCAGCAGCCCCGTAGGGTCCTACGAGCAGTACTTC
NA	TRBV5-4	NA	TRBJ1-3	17	CASSLMGGQRSGNTIYF	TGTGCCAGCAGCTTGATGGGGGGTCAACGCTCTGGAAACACCATATATTTT
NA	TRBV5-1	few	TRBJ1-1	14	CASSLGTINTEAFF	TGCGCCAGCAGCTTGGGGACGATCAACACTGAAGCTTTCTTT
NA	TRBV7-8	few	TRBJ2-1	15	CASSTTLTVRNEQFF	TGTGCCAGCAGTACCACCCTGACAGTAAGGAATGAGCAGTTCTTC
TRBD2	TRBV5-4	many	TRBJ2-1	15	CASSPLAGINNEQFF	TGTGCCAGCAGCCCTCTAGCGGGGATTAACAATGAGCAGTTCTTC
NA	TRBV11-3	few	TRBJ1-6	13	CASSLMLNSPLHF	TGTGCCAGCAGCTTGATGCTGAATTCACCCCTCCACTTT
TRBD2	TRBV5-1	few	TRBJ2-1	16	CASSLAGSGSTNEQFF	TGCGCCAGCAGCTTGGCTGGTAGCGGGAGCACGAATGAGCAGTTCTTC